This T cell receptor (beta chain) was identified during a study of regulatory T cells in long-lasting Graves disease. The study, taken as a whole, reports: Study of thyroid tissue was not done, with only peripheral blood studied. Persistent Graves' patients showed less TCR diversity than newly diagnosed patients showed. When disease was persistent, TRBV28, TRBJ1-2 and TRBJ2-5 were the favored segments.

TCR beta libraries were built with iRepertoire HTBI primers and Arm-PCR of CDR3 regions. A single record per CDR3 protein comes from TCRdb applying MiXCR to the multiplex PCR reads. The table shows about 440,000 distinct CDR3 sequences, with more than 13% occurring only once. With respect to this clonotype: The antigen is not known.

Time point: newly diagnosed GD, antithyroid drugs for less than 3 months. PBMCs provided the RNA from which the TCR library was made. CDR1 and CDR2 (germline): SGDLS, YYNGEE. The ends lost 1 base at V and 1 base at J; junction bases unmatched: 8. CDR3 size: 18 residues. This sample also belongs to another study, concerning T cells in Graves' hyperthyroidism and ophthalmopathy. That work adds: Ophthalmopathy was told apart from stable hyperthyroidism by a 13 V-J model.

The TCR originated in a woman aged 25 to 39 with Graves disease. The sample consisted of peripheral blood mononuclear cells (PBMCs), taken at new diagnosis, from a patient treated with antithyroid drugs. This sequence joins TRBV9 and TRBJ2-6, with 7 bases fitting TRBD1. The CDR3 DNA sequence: TGTGCCAGCAGCGTACCCTTAAGGGGGCAGTCTGGGGCCAACGTCCTGACTTTC. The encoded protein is CASSVPLRGQSGANVLTF.